The 13 T cell receptor beta chains reported below all come from one sample, sequenced in a study of shared clonotypes between healthy human individuals. In the naive CD8 group, cells lacked CD45RO and were positively selected for CCR7, so terminally differentiated effector memory CD45RA+ cells were left out. This table comes from immunoSEQ multiplex PCR, and its TCRdb copy is limited to in-frame clones, with some not included. The table includes around 2,000,000 clones, under 95% detected once. The sample comprised naive CD8+ T cells from PBMCs. Receptor source: a man aged 18 to 30 in good health. Some clones in this sample may be carry-over from other donors' samples.

CDR3 bases: TGTGCCAGCAGCACCGCCCCCGGACTAGAGCAGTTCTTC. The encoded protein is CASSTAPGLEQFF. The chain links TRBV7-9 to TRBJ2-1; D is possibly TRBD2 (6 bases). The CDR3 covers 13 residues. V shed 5 bases and J shed 10 bases, with 15 bases lying between them. In germline, CDR1 is SEHNR, CDR2 FQNEAQ (reference sequence).

The J gene is TRBJ2-1, the V gene TRBV28, with D perhaps matching TRBD2 (5 bases). V shed 4 bases and J shed 1 base, with 14 bases lying between them. The germline V gene encodes CDR1 MDHEN and CDR2 SYDVKM. This CDR3 has 16 residues. CDR3 in DNA: TGTGCCAGCAGTTCCTCAGCGGAGCCTTCCTACAATGAGCAGTTCTTC. Its translation is CASSSSAEPSYNEQFF.

The chain is built from TRBV9 and TRBJ2-5; possibly TRBD2 for D (6 bases). Germline V gene sequence: CDR1 SGDLS, CDR2 YYNGEE. CDR3 size: 15 residues. Trimming pared 2 bases from V and 2 bases from J, leaving 13 bases between. CDR3 in DNA: TGTGCCAGCAGCGTCGGGGGAGGCCGACAAGAGACCCAGTACTTC. Translated, it gives CASSVGGGRQETQYF.

This sequence joins TRBV28 and TRBJ2-1; D gene ambiguous. From germline, CDR1 is MDHEN and CDR2 SYDVKM. This CDR3 has 12 amino acids. Trimming stripped 3 bases from V and 10 bases from J, with 10 bases between. CDR3 in amino acids: CASSLGSMEQFF. DNA for the CDR3: TGTGCCAGCAGTTTGGGTTCAATGGAGCAGTTCTTC.

In DNA form, the CDR3 reads TGTGCCAGCTCGGATTATCCGGGACAGCGATACGAGCAGTACTTC. Translating gives CASSDYPGQRYEQYF. V and J are TRBV18 and TRBJ2-7; 7 bases match TRBD1. The trim removed 6 bases at V and 4 bases at J, leaving 12 bases unmatched. The CDR3 totals 15 residues. Germline-derived CDR1 and CDR2 are KGHSH and LQKENI.

The chain joins TRBV9 to TRBJ2-1; 13 bases line up with TRBD2. With V trimmed by 3 bases and J by 8 bases, 8 bases remained unmatched. Germline CDR1 SGDLS, CDR2 YYNGEE. This CDR3 is 16 amino acids long. The CDR3 DNA follows: TGTGCCAGCAGCGCCGGGACTAGCGGGACCTGGGATGAGCAGTTCTTC. Its protein is CASSAGTSGTWDEQFF.

The V and J genes are TRBV6-5 and TRBJ2-7, with 9 bases that match TRBD1. The CDR3 is 16 amino acids. Germline V lookup: CDR1 MNHEY, CDR2 SVGAGI. The V gene end was trimmed by 2 bases and the J gene end by 0 bases; junction bases not matched to a gene: 5. The CDR3 DNA follows: TGTGCCAGCAGTTACGGCGGGACAGGGAACTCCTACGAGCAGTACTTC. This codes for CASSYGGTGNSYEQYF.

The chain recombines TRBV5-4 with TRBJ2-2; the match to TRBD2 covers 7 bases. The length of the CDR3 is 14 residues. With 4 bases clipped from V and 5 bases from J, the junction kept 5 bases outside the gene matches. Germline V gene data show CDR1 as SGHNT and CDR2 as YYREEE (reference sequence). Here the CDR3 DNA reads TGTGCCAGCAGCCGTGGGACTATGACCGGGGAGCTGTTTTTT. This sequence encodes CASSRGTMTGELFF.

This CDR3 reads CASSSPEGSEAFF. The CDR3 DNA sequence: TGTGCCAGCAGCTCGCCTGAGGGCTCTGAAGCTTTCTTT. The chain is built from TRBV7-9 and TRBJ1-1; no clear D. V lost 4 bases to trimming and J lost 6 bases, with 12 bases between them. CDR3 length: 13 residues. From germline, CDR1 is SEHNR and CDR2 FQNEAQ (reference sequence).

This sequence joins TRBV28 and TRBJ1-1; 9 bases agree with TRBD1. J was trimmed by 6 bases and V by 8 bases; bases with no gene match: 7. Germline V gene sequence: CDR1 MDHEN, CDR2 SYDVKM. The CDR3 length is 13 residues. CDR3 coding DNA: TGTGCCAGCCGGGACAGGGATGTCCCTGAAGCTTTCTTT. It yields the protein CASRDRDVPEAFF.

The chain uses TRBV27 and TRBJ2-7, with 12 bases identical to TRBD2. This CDR3 comprises 15 residues. CDR1 and CDR2 (germline): MNHEY, SMNVEV (reference sequence). J was trimmed by 6 bases and V by 7 bases; bases with no gene match: 10. The CDR3 reads CASTSKTSGSREQYF. In DNA, the CDR3 is TGTGCCAGCACCTCTAAGACTAGCGGGAGTCGCGAGCAGTACTTC.

V and J are TRBV4-1 and TRBJ1-5; 7 bases are a match to TRBD1. V was clipped by 0 bases and J by 5 bases; unmatched bases: 7. The CDR3 has 16 residues. From germline, CDR1 is MGHRA and CDR2 YSYEKL. CDR3 protein: CASSQEKIGGHQPQHF. Written as DNA, the CDR3 is TGCGCCAGCAGCCAAGAGAAAATAGGGGGCCATCAGCCCCAGCATTTT.

The chain combines TRBV6-1 with TRBJ2-7, with a weak D call TRBD1 (6 bases). Looked up from germline, CDR1 is MNHNS and CDR2 is SASEGT. The CDR3 has 15 residues. Trimming stripped 2 bases from V and 4 bases from J, with 15 bases between. CDR3 protein: CASSETGYRAYEQYF. The CDR3 nucleotides read TGTGCCAGCAGTGAAACAGGGTATAGGGCGTACGAGCAGTACTTC.